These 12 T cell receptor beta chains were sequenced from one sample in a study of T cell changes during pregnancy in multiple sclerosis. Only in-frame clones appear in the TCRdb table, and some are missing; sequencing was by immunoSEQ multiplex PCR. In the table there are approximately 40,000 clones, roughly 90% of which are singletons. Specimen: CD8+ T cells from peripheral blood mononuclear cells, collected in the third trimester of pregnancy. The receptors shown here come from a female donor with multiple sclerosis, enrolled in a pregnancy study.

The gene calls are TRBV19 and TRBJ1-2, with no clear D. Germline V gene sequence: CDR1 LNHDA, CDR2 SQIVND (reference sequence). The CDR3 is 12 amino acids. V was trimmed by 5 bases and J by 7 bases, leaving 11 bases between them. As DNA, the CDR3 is TGTGCCAGTAGTTTCTCGGCGGCTGGCTACACCTTC. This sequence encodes CASSFSAAGYTF. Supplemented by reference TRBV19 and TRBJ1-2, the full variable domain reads DGGITQSPKYLFRKEGQNVTLSCEQNLNHDAMYWYRQDPGQGLRLIYYSQIVNDFQKGDIAEGYSVSREKKESFPLTVTSAQKNPTAFYLCASSFSAAGYTFGSGTRLTVV.

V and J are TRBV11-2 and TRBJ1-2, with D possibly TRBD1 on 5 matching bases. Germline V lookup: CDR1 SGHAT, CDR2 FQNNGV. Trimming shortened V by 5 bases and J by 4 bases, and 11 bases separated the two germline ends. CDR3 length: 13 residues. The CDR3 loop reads CASSHRNLYGYTF. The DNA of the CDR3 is TGTGCCAGCAGCCACAGGAACCTCTATGGCTACACCTTC.

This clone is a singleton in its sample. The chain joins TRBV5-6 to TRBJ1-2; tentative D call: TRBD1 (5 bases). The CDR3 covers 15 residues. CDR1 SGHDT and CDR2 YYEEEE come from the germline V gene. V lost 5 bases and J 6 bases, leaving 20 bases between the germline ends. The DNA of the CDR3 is TGTGCCAGCAGAAGATCGGGACTCAATGGAAATGGCTACACCTTC. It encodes CASRRSGLNGNGYTF.

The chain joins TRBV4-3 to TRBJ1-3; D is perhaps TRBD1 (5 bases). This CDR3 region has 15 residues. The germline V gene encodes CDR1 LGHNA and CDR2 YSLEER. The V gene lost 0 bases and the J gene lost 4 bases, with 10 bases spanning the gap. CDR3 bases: TGCGCCAGCAGCCAAGATGGGGGGTTCGGAAACACCATATATTTT. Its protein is CASSQDGGFGNTIYF.

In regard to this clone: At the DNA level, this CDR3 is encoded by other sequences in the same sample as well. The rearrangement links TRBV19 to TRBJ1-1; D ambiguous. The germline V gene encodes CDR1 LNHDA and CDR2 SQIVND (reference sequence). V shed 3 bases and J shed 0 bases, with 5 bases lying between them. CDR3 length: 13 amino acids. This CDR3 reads CASSITVNTEAFF. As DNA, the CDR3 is TGTGCCAGTAGTATTACGGTGAACACTGAAGCTTTCTTT.

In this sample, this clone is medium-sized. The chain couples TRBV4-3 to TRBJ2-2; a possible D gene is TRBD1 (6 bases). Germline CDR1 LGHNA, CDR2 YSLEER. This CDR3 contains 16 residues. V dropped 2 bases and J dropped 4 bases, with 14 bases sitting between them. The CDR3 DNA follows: TGCGCCAGCAGCCAATTTTTGGACAGCTTCACCGGGGAGCTGTTTTTT. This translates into CASSQFLDSFTGELFF.

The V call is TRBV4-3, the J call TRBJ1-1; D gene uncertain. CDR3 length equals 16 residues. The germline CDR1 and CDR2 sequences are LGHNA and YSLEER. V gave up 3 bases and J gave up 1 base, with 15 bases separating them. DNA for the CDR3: TGCGCCAGCAGCCAGCTCTGGAGTACAACGAACACTGAAGCTTTCTTT. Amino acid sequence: CASSQLWSTTNTEAFF.

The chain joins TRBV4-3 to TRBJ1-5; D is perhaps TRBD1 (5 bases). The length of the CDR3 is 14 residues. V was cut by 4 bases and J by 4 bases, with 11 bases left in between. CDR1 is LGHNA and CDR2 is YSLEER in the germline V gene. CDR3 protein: CASSPRQINQPQHF. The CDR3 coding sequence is TGCGCCAGCAGCCCACGACAGATTAATCAGCCCCAGCATTTT.

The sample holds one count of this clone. CDR3 sequence (DNA): TGTGCCAGCAGCCCTCGGGGCTCTGGGGCCAACGTCCTGACTTTC. It codes for CASSPRGSGANVLTF. This chain links TRBV21-1 with TRBJ2-6; the D segment call TRBD2 is taken from the table without a DNA check. TRBV21-1 is annotated as a pseudogene. The CDR3 runs 15 residues.

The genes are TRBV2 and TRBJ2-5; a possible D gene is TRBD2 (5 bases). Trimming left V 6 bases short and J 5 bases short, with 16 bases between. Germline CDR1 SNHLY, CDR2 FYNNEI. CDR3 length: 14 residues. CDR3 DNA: TGTGCCAGCAGGACATCTTACACGGGGGAGACCCAGTACTTC. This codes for CASRTSYTGETQYF.

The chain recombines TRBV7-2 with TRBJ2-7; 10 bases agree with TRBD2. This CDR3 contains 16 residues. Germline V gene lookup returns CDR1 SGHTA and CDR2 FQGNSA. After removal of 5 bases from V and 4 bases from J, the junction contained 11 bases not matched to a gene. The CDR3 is CASSIPLAGEKYEQYF. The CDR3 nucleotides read TGTGCCAGCAGCATCCCCCTAGCGGGGGAAAAATACGAGCAGTACTTC. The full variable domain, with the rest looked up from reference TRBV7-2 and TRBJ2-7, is GAGVSQSPSNKVTEKGKDVELRCDPISGHTALYWYRQSLGQGLEFLIYFQGNSAPDKSGLPSDRFSAERTGGSVSTLTIQRTQQEDSAVYLCASSIPLAGEKYEQYFGPGTRLTVT.

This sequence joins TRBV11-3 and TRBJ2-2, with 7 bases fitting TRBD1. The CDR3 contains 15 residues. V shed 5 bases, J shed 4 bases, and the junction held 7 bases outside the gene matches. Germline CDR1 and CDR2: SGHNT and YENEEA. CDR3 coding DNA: TGTGCCAGCAGCGCCCGGGACAGCGGCACCGGGGAGCTGTTTTTT. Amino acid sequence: CASSARDSGTGELFF.